The clone carrying this T cell receptor beta chain was found many times. The sample originates from a study of early T cells in non-severe SARS-CoV-2 infection. This CDR3 is 13 amino acids long. Between the trimmed V and J ends, which lost 0 bases and 4 bases, there was a span of 6 bases. Germline CDR1 is MNHEY and CDR2 is SMNVEV (reference sequence). In TCRdb, the 5' RACE reads were re-called with MiXCR into one record per CDR3 protein. Of roughly 60,000 distinct CDR3 sequences listed, about an eighth were seen once; the top ten hold around 4.3%. This chain connects TRBV27 to TRBJ1-1; D gene uncertain. The sequence derives from an adult who was a healthcare worker with PCR-confirmed SARS-CoV-2 infection or an uninfected control (not recorded which). The sequenced sample was whole blood. The CDR3 region is CASSLSGRTEAFF. Here the CDR3 DNA reads TGTGCCAGCAGTTTATCTGGCCGCACTGAAGCTTTCTTT.